The 20 T cell receptor beta chains listed next were all sequenced from one sample in a study of T cell clones after liver transplantation. The method was immunoSEQ multiplex PCR; TCRdb's version includes in-frame clones alone and lacks a portion of them. Among 75,000 to 95,000 clones, less than 90% were seen once, and the ten largest hold 2.8%. Sample: CD4+ T cells from blood, taken at the 22-month timepoint. The receptors originated from a human patient who received a liver transplant. Some T cells may arise from the graft donor.

This rearrangement joins TRBV11-2 to TRBJ2-7; 8 nucleotides align to TRBD2. The ends lost 1 base at V and 6 bases at J; junction bases unmatched: 5. In germline, CDR1 is SGHAT, CDR2 FQNNGV. The CDR3 contains 14 residues. This chain's CDR3 is CASSLVRGDREQYF. CDR3 nucleotide sequence: TGTGCCAGCAGCTTAGTGCGGGGGGACCGCGAGCAGTACTTC.

V and J are TRBV19 and TRBJ1-4, with 7 bases identical to TRBD1. Germline V gene lookup returns CDR1 LNHDA and CDR2 SQIVND (reference sequence). This CDR3 is 17 amino acids long. V gave up 8 bases and J gave up 0 bases; unmatched junction bases: 12. The CDR3 reads CASGTGTASPTNEKLFF. CDR3 sequence (DNA): TGTGCCAGTGGCACCGGGACAGCCTCTCCAACTAATGAAAAACTGTTTTTT.

The chain is built from TRBV5-1 and TRBJ2-5; D is perhaps TRBD1 (5 bases). From germline, CDR1 is SGHRS and CDR2 YFSETQ. CDR3 length: 15 residues. V shed 0 bases and J shed 1 base, with 10 bases lying between them. Here the CDR3 reads CASSLVARVQETQYF. DNA for the CDR3: TGCGCCAGCAGCTTGGTGGCCAGGGTCCAAGAGACCCAGTACTTC.

This clone was detected only once. The chain combines TRBV5-6 with TRBJ2-6; 11 bases match TRBD1. This CDR3 region has 18 residues. With V trimmed by 4 bases and J by 0 bases, 6 bases remained unmatched. Germline values: CDR1 SGHDT, CDR2 YYEEEE. CDR3 amino acids: CASSLSGTGGSGANVLTF. DNA for the CDR3: TGTGCCAGCAGCCTGTCCGGGACAGGGGGCTCTGGGGCCAACGTCCTGACTTTC.

The V gene is TRBV5-4, the J gene TRBJ1-2, with D unresolved. Trimming left V 4 bases short and J 8 bases short, with 18 bases between. Germline CDR1 reads SGHNT; CDR2 reads YYREEE (reference sequence). This CDR3 is 14 amino acids long. CDR3 in amino acids: CASSLSWTWEGYTF. CDR3 coding DNA: TGTGCCAGCAGCCTGTCTTGGACTTGGGAGGGCTACACCTTC.

The CDR3 DNA reads TGTGCCAGCAGTGAAGGCGGAATCCAAGAGACCCAGTACTTC. It encodes CASSEGGIQETQYF. The chain couples TRBV6-1 to TRBJ2-5; no firm D call. CDR1 and CDR2 from the germline V gene are MNHNS and SASEGT. The V gene lost 1 base and the J gene lost 1 base, with 7 bases spanning the gap. This CDR3 spans 14 amino acids.

This chain uses TRBV2 with TRBJ1-1; TRBD1 matches 7 bases. V was clipped by 4 bases and J by 4 bases; unmatched bases: 6. Per germline, CDR1 SNHLY and CDR2 FYNNEI. The CDR3 has 14 residues. CDR3 in amino acids: CASSADDRVTEAFF. The CDR3 DNA reads as TGTGCCAGCAGTGCTGATGACAGGGTCACTGAAGCTTTCTTT. Together with reference TRBV2 and TRBJ1-1, the CDR3 gives the full variable domain: EPEVTQTPSHQVTQMGQEVILRCVPISNHLYFYWYRQILGQKVEFLVSFYNNEISEKSEIFDDQFSVERPDGSNFTLKIRSTKLEDSAMYFCASSADDRVTEAFFGQGTRLTVV.

This clone has more than one count but fewer than ten. The J gene is TRBJ1-2, the V gene TRBV18; D is perhaps TRBD1 (5 bases). The CDR3 covers 15 residues. Trimming took off 1 base at V and 2 bases at J, with 11 bases between the two ends. The germline V gene has CDR1 KGHSH and CDR2 LQKENI. CDR3 residues: CASSPLGRDNYGYTF. The CDR3 DNA follows: TGTGCCAGCTCACCACTTGGCCGGGACAACTATGGCTACACCTTC. The full variable domain, its missing parts supplied by reference TRBV18 and TRBJ1-2, is NAGVMQNPRHLVRRRGQEARLRCSPMKGHSHVYWYRQLPEEGLKFMVYLQKENIIDESGMPKERFSAEFPKEGPSILRIQQVVRGDSAAYFCASSPLGRDNYGYTFGSGTRLTVV.

J is TRBJ1-4 and V is TRBV28, with no clear D. The CDR3 runs 12 residues. The ends were cut back, 6 bases at V and 8 bases at J, with 10 bases in the middle. CDR1 is MDHEN, CDR2 SYDVKM, per germline. The CDR3: CASSPPGEKLFF. In nucleotides, the CDR3 is TGTGCCAGCAGCCCCCCCGGGGAAAAACTGTTTTTT.

J is TRBJ2-1 and V is TRBV5-1; D perhaps matches TRBD2 (5 bases). The CDR3 covers 12 residues. V lost 4 bases, J lost 4 bases, and 6 bases lay in between. The germline V gene encodes CDR1 SGHRS and CDR2 YFSETQ. The CDR3 is CASSTGYNEQFF. The CDR3 DNA reads TGCGCCAGCAGCACGGGGTACAATGAGCAGTTCTTC.

The table lists this clone with a count of one. V gene TRBV28 combines with J gene TRBJ2-2; 7 bases align to TRBD1. The CDR3 has 13 amino acids. V was pared by 8 bases and J by 8 bases, with 8 bases of the junction left unmatched. CDR1 is MDHEN, CDR2 SYDVKM, per germline. CDR3 nucleotide sequence: TGTGCCAGCCGGACAGGCAGGGTGGGGGAGCTGTTTTTT. Amino acids: CASRTGRVGELFF.

This clone was found once. The rearrangement uses TRBV12-5 and TRBJ1-1, with a possible D match to TRBD1 (5 bases). CDR1 LGHNT and CDR2 FRNRAP come from the germline V gene. V was shortened by 9 bases and J by 3 bases, with 14 bases between the two germline ends. CDR3 length equals 13 residues. The CDR3: CASQFGAHTEAFF. The CDR3 DNA reads TGTGCTAGCCAATTCGGGGCCCACACTGAAGCTTTCTTT.

The chain joins TRBV4-2 to TRBJ2-2; 12 positions match TRBD2. The CDR3 runs to 17 residues. The junction had 5 bases not matched to a gene; V was cut back by 0 bases and J by 6 bases. In germline, CDR1 is LGHNA, CDR2 YNFKEQ. CDR3 region: CASSQDGLAGGPGELFF. CDR3 nucleotide sequence: TGTGCCAGCAGCCAAGACGGGCTAGCGGGAGGGCCCGGGGAGCTGTTTTTT.

This sequence joins TRBV10-3 and TRBJ1-2; possible D gene TRBD1, 5 bases. V gave up 7 bases and J gave up 7 bases, with 13 bases separating them. Germline values: CDR1 ENHRY, CDR2 SYGVKD. This CDR3 has 12 residues. Here the CDR3 reads CAIKPREVGYTF. For the CDR3, the DNA is TGTGCCATCAAACCCAGGGAGGTTGGCTACACCTTC.

For the CDR3, the DNA is TGTGCCAGCAGCTTAGATTTGAACACTGAAGCTTTCTTT. Translating gives CASSLDLNTEAFF. The chain links TRBV7-9 to TRBJ1-1; D unclear. The CDR3 is 13 residues long. V was cut by 1 base and J by 0 bases, with 3 bases left in between. CDR1 is SEHNR and CDR2 is FQNEAQ in the germline V gene (reference sequence).

V is TRBV2 and J is TRBJ2-3, with TRBD2 matching 12 bases. Germline assignment: CDR1 SNHLY and CDR2 FYNNEI. The CDR3 length is 18 residues. V dropped 5 bases and J dropped 4; count of bases not matched to a gene: 13. The CDR3 nucleotides read TGTGCCAGCAGTCAACGACTAGCGGGGGCCTCGGGGGCAGATACGCAGTATTTT. Translation gives CASSQRLAGASGADTQYF.

V and J are TRBV11-1 and TRBJ1-1; 8 bases align to TRBD1. The germline gives CDR1 SGHAT, CDR2 FQDESV (reference sequence). The CDR3 consists of 14 residues. V was pared by 5 bases and J by 4 bases, with 6 bases of the junction left unmatched. CDR3 nucleotides: TGTGCCAGCAGCACGGACAGGGTTGGCACTGAAGCTTTCTTT. This translates into CASSTDRVGTEAFF.

J is TRBJ1-6 and V is TRBV9, with a possible D match to TRBD1 (6 bases). Deletions cut 0 bases from V and 10 bases from J, with 14 bases between. The CDR3 is 15 amino acids. CDR1 and CDR2 (germline): SGDLS, YYNGEE. The DNA for the CDR3 is TGTGCCAGCAGCGTAGATCCAGGGGATTCATCACCCCTCCACTTT. Amino acids: CASSVDPGDSSPLHF.

This chain links TRBV28 with TRBJ2-7, with D possibly matching TRBD2 (6 bases). Trimming shortened V by 8 bases and J by 2 bases, and 13 bases separated the two germline ends. CDR1 is MDHEN, CDR2 SYDVKM, per germline. The CDR3 runs 13 residues. CDR3: CASLTPGAYEQYF. CDR3 sequence (DNA): TGTGCCAGCTTGACCCCGGGAGCCTACGAGCAGTACTTC.

The rearrangement joins TRBV6-5 to TRBJ1-1, with 7 bases matching TRBD1. With V trimmed by 4 bases and J by 6 bases, 14 bases remained unmatched. The CDR3 is made up of 16 amino acids. The germline V gene has CDR1 MNHEY and CDR2 SVGAGI. The CDR3 spells CASSSSSLGQQAEAFF. DNA for the CDR3: TGTGCCAGCAGTTCCTCCTCACTGGGACAGCAGGCTGAAGCTTTCTTT.